Presented here are 3 T cell receptor beta chains from one specimen sequenced in a study of CD8+CD57+ T cells in acquired aplastic anemia. Individuals selected for sequencing had exhibited CD8+CD57+ cell expansion on flow cytometry. CDR3 and TCR beta VDJ profiling relied on genomic DNA as the template. TCRdb reanalysed the reads using MiXCR and keeps one entry per CDR3 protein. The sample contains just over 450,000 distinct CDR3 sequences, less than 35% of which appear only once. What was sequenced was sorted CD4+, CD8+, or CD8+CD57+ T cells (not recorded which) from PBMCs. The receptors were sampled from a human donor with aplastic anemia.

The gene calls are TRBV20-1 and TRBJ1-1; 7 bases match TRBD1. The CDR3 contains 16 residues. Germline lookup yields CDR1 DFQATT and CDR2 SNEGSKA (reference sequence). The junction had 10 bases not matched to a gene; V was cut back by 2 bases and J by 1 base. The DNA of the CDR3 is TGCAGTGCTAGATTCAGGGGGGTTGGTTGGAACACTGAAGCTTTCTTT. This sequence encodes CSARFRGVGWNTEAFF.

Note on this clonotype: This is likely a read error, given that the CDR3 carries no conserved phenylalanine or tryptophan at its end. The DNA is omitted, as the CDR3 cannot be located on it reliably, and the CDR3 follows TCRdb's listing. This chain connects TRBV7-2 to TRBJ2-6. Germline V gives CDR1 SGHTA, CDR2 FQGNSA. Both ends counted, the CDR3 spans 8 residues. The CDR3 spells CASSPGTS.

This clonotype was picked up many times. This chain joins TRBV24-1 and TRBJ1-2; maybe TRBD1 (5 bases). CDR3 length: 15 amino acids. The germline V gene has CDR1 KGHDR and CDR2 SFDVKD. The V gene lost 4 bases and the J gene lost 4 bases, with 15 bases spanning the gap. The CDR3 reads CATSDPSTGFYGYTF. In DNA, the CDR3 is TGTGCCACCAGTGACCCGAGCACAGGTTTCTATGGCTACACCTTC.